These 4 T cell receptor beta chains share one sample of origin, sequenced in a study of blood T cell repertoires in COVID-19. TCRdb keeps only in-frame clones here, not all; method: immunoSEQ multiplex PCR. The table shows 70,000 to 90,000 clones, with 70% to 90% occurring only once. Source material: peripheral blood. The receptor source for this set is a man aged 50 or older with COVID-19, enrolled during active disease.

The rearrangement uses TRBV6-5 and TRBJ2-3; 7 positions agree with TRBD2. With V trimmed by 8 bases and J by 6 bases, 11 bases remained unmatched. Germline V CDR1 and CDR2: MNHEY, SVGAGI. The CDR3 contains 14 residues. The CDR3 sequence: CASFSPGGSDTQYF. In DNA, the CDR3 is TGTGCCAGCTTTTCTCCCGGGGGGTCGGATACGCAGTATTTT.

The rearrangement links TRBV27 to TRBJ2-6; D is unresolved. Germline CDR1 reads MNHEY; CDR2 reads SMNVEV (reference sequence). The CDR3 has 14 amino acids. V was trimmed by 6 bases and J by 0 bases, leaving 6 bases between them. CDR3 amino acids: CASSSFSGANVLTF. CDR3 DNA sequence: TGTGCCAGCAGCAGTTTCTCTGGGGCCAACGTCCTGACTTTC.

The V gene is TRBV3-1 (or the pseudogene TRBV3-2), the J gene TRBJ2-5; 8 nucleotides agree with TRBD2. J gave up 3 bases and V 5 bases, and 2 bases lay outside the gene matches. Germline lookup yields CDR1 LGHDT and CDR2 YNNKEL (reference sequence). This CDR3 contains 13 residues. The CDR3 nucleotides read TGTGCCAGCAGCACTAGCGGAGAAGAGACCCAGTACTTC. Translating gives CASSTSGEETQYF.

As DNA, the CDR3 is TGTGCCAGCAGCCCCGGGACAGGGTTTGCCTCGGGGGCCAACGTCCTGACTTTC. This sequence encodes CASSPGTGFASGANVLTF. V is TRBV28 and J is TRBJ2-6, with TRBD1 matching 9 bases. J lost 4 bases, V lost 6 bases, and 13 bases had no gene match. Germline values: CDR1 MDHEN, CDR2 SYDVKM. CDR3 length: 18 amino acids.